The 18 T cell receptor beta chains reported below all come from one sample, sequenced in a study of blood T cell repertoires in COVID-19 (dated by TCRdb to about 2020). Libraries were made using the immunoSEQ multiplex PCR assay. This is the immuneACCESS table as TCRdb keeps it, with only in-frame sequences that have V and J called. A part of the clones is gone; compared with another copy, unresolved V genes explain less than half, and the rest is unexplained. This sample comprises about 70,000 clones, under 90% of them detected only once. The top ten clones comprise around a sixth of the sample. The material sequenced was peripheral blood. Source of these receptors: a man aged 65 to 79 who had recovered from COVID-19.

A few counts support this clone. This chain links TRBV5-1 with TRBJ2-1; no clear D gene. The CDR3 is 13 residues long. Trimming pared 5 bases from V and 6 bases from J, leaving 12 bases between. In germline, CDR1 is SGHRS, CDR2 YFSETQ. CDR3 loop: CASSMRTGNEQFF. The DNA of the CDR3 is TGCGCCAGCAGTATGCGTACCGGCAATGAGCAGTTCTTC.

The chain recombines TRBV5-5 with TRBJ2-1, with 10 nucleotides matching TRBD2. The V segment lost 5 bases and the J segment 0 bases; nucleotides outside the gene matches: 5. CDR3 size: 16 residues. The germline CDR1 and CDR2 sequences are SGHKS and YYEKEE (reference sequence). In DNA form, the CDR3 reads TGTGCCAGCAGGGATGCTAGCGGGGGCTCCTACAATGAGCAGTTCTTC. This sequence encodes CASRDASGGSYNEQFF.

V usage is TRBV7-2 and J usage is TRBJ2-2, with 7 nucleotides matching TRBD1. The CDR3 length is 15 residues. V shed 5 bases, J shed 4 bases, and the junction held 7 bases outside the gene matches. The germline V gene encodes CDR1 SGHTA and CDR2 FQGNSA. Written as DNA, the CDR3 is TGTGCCAGCAGCGCCCGGGACAGCCTCACCGGGGAGCTGTTTTTT. Its translation is CASSARDSLTGELFF.

The chain has TRBV30 and TRBJ1-2, with 8 bases lining up with TRBD1. From germline, CDR1 is GTSNPN and CDR2 SVGIG (reference sequence). With V trimmed by 2 bases and J by 7 bases, 6 bases remained unmatched. CDR3 length equals 13 residues. In nucleotides, the CDR3 is TGTGCCTGGAGTTCAGGGGGCGCCGGTGGCTACACCTTC. It specifies CAWSSGGAGGYTF.

This chain connects TRBV7-8 to TRBJ1-1, with TRBD1 matching over 8 bases. Germline V CDR1 and CDR2: SGHVS, FQNEAQ. Unmatched junction bases numbered 6, after V lost 1 base and J lost 5 bases. The CDR3 contains 15 residues. The chain's CDR3 is CASSLEGRGRTEAFF. DNA for the CDR3: TGTGCCAGCAGCTTAGAGGGCAGGGGGCGTACTGAAGCTTTCTTT.

The chain has TRBV3-1 (or the pseudogene TRBV3-2) and TRBJ1-2; the match to TRBD1 covers 8 bases. The germline V gene encodes CDR1 LGHDT and CDR2 YNNKEL (reference sequence). Trimming cost V 0 bases and J 7 bases; bases outside gene matches: 7. The CDR3 is 15 amino acids. In DNA, the CDR3 is TGTGCCAGCAGCCAAGACCGGGGACAGGCGGCTGGCTACACCTTC. Translation: CASSQDRGQAAGYTF.

This clone was counted only a few times. V is TRBV27 and J is TRBJ1-6, with a possible D match to TRBD1 (6 bases). V lost 2 bases and J lost 7, with 9 bases in between. CDR3 size: 14 residues. The germline CDR1 and CDR2 sequences are MNHEY and SMNVEV (reference sequence). DNA of the CDR3: TGTGCCAGCAGTTTACGACAGGAAAATTCACCCCTCCACTTT. Its translation is CASSLRQENSPLHF.

The chain uses TRBV7-2 and TRBJ2-5; 7 bases match TRBD2. The J segment lost 2 bases and the V segment lost 5 bases, leaving 8 bases of the junction unmatched. From germline, CDR1 is SGHTA and CDR2 FQGNSA. The CDR3 has 15 amino acids. The CDR3 DNA sequence: TGTGCCAGCAGCCCCAGTGGGGGGGTACAAGAGACCCAGTACTTC. Its translation is CASSPSGGVQETQYF.

The rearrangement uses TRBV2 and TRBJ2-2; 8 nucleotides line up with TRBD2. The CDR3 runs 13 residues. Germline lookup yields CDR1 SNHLY and CDR2 FYNNEI. V gave up 8 bases and J gave up 6 bases; unmatched junction bases: 5. Written as DNA, the CDR3 is TGTGCCAGCGGAAGGACTAGCTCCGGGGAGCTGTTTTTT. Amino acids: CASGRTSSGELFF.

V usage is TRBV10-1 and J usage is TRBJ2-1; 12 bases match TRBD2. CDR1 is WNHNN and CDR2 is SYGVQD in the germline V gene (reference sequence). J lost 4 bases, V lost 6 bases, and 4 bases had no gene match. The CDR3 has 15 amino acids. The chain's CDR3 is CASSPTSGGYNEQFF. Here the CDR3 DNA reads TGCGCCAGCAGCCCGACTAGCGGGGGATACAATGAGCAGTTCTTC.

This clone was picked up a small number of times. The chain combines TRBV28 with TRBJ1-3, with TRBD1 matching over 9 bases. V trimming: 6 bases; J trimming: 7 bases; junction bases outside the gene matches: 7. CDR1 is MDHEN, CDR2 SYDVKM, per germline. The CDR3 has 14 amino acids. Written as DNA, the CDR3 is TGTGCCAGCAGCTCCTGGGACAGGGACAACACCATATATTTT. As protein: CASSSWDRDNTIYF. Using reference TRBV28 and TRBJ1-3 for the parts outside the CDR3, the full variable domain is DVKVTQSSRYLVKRTGEKVFLECVQDMDHENMFWYRQDPGLGLRLIYFSYDVKMKEKGDIPEGYSVSREKKERFSLILESASTNQTSMYLCASSSWDRDNTIYFGEGSWLTVV.

The chain carries TRBV5-4 and TRBJ1-3; possible D gene TRBD1, 6 bases. CDR1 is SGHNT and CDR2 is YYREEE in the germline V gene (reference sequence). V dropped 0 bases and J dropped 2 bases, with 9 bases sitting between them. CDR3 size: 15 residues. The CDR3 here is CASSLDGGTGNTIYF. DNA for the CDR3: TGTGCCAGCAGCTTGGATGGGGGCACTGGAAACACCATATATTTT.

The chain is built from TRBV4-1 and TRBJ2-7, with TRBD1 as a possible D gene (5 bases). The CDR3 loop spans 14 amino acids. V lost 5 bases, J lost 0 bases, and 11 bases lay in between. Germline-derived CDR1 and CDR2 are MGHRA and YSYEKL. CDR3 residues: CASSVDSYSYEQYF. The CDR3 DNA sequence: TGCGCCAGCAGCGTCGACAGTTACTCCTACGAGCAGTACTTC.

The chain combines TRBV6-2 or TRBV6-3 with TRBJ1-5, with 9 bases matching TRBD1. Germline values: CDR1 MNHEY, CDR2 SVGEGT. This CDR3 is built from 16 residues. Trimming took 6 bases from V and 7 from J; bases not matched to a gene: 13. The CDR3 DNA follows: TGTGCCAGCAGCCACCCTACAGGGGGCGCGGGACAGCCCCAGCATTTT. Translated, it gives CASSHPTGGAGQPQHF.

The V call is TRBV4-1, the J call TRBJ2-3; D is unresolved. The CDR3 has 15 amino acids. The germline V gene encodes CDR1 MGHRA and CDR2 YSYEKL. Between the trimmed V and J ends, which lost 0 bases and 3 bases, there was a span of 10 bases. Written as DNA, the CDR3 is TGCGCCAGCAGCCAAGAGAACCGACTGACAGATACGCAGTATTTT. It specifies CASSQENRLTDTQYF.

The chain uses TRBV4-1 and TRBJ2-3; a possible D gene is TRBD1 (6 bases). CDR3 length: 17 amino acids. From germline, CDR1 is MGHRA and CDR2 YSYEKL. The V gene lost 1 base and the J gene lost 3 bases, with 17 bases spanning the gap. The CDR3 DNA is TGCGCCAGCAGCCAAGCCCCGACCGGGACACTGACAGATACGCAGTATTTT. Translation: CASSQAPTGTLTDTQYF.

The chain joins TRBV27 to TRBJ2-2; 8 nucleotides agree with TRBD2. Trimming removed 6 bases from V and 0 bases from J; junction bases left unmatched: 6. The length of the CDR3 is 16 residues. CDR1 and CDR2 (germline): MNHEY, SMNVEV (reference sequence). The CDR3 DNA reads TGTGCCAGCAGCCTTCCGGGACTAGCGAACACCGGGGAGCTGTTTTTT. Protein: CASSLPGLANTGELFF.

This clone was seen a handful of times. V is TRBV7-9 and J is TRBJ2-7; the match to TRBD1 covers 7 bases. This CDR3 has 14 amino acids. Trimming removed 3 bases from V and 6 bases from J; junction bases left unmatched: 8. Germline V gene sequence: CDR1 SEHNR, CDR2 FQNEAQ (reference sequence). CDR3 sequence: CASSFSRGSVEQYF. CDR3 coding DNA: TGTGCCAGCAGCTTCTCCAGGGGGTCCGTCGAGCAGTACTTC. Together with reference TRBV7-9 and TRBJ2-7, the CDR3 gives the full variable domain: DTGVSQNPRHKITKRGQNVTFRCDPISEHNRLYWYRQTLGQGPEFLTYFQNEAQLEKSRLLSDRFSAERPKGSFSTLEIQRTEQGDSAMYLCASSFSRGSVEQYFGPGTRLTVT.